The 28 T cell receptor beta chains below all came from one sample that was sequenced in a study of CD8 T cells in Susac syndrome. Random hexamers were used to reverse transcribe an amount of about 0.45 to 1 ug RNA. TCRdb re-analysed the immunoSEQ multiplex PCR reads in MiXCR, keeping a single row per CDR3 protein. The sample includes around 160,000 distinct CDR3 sequences, around 95% seen only once; the top ten take around 0.13%. The material sequenced was CD4+ T cells from PBMCs. These receptors all stem from a human donor in good health.

The chain couples TRBV12-3 or TRBV12-4 to TRBJ1-4, with D uncertain. The V and J ends lost 2 bases and 7 bases respectively, with 14 bases between them. The CDR3 consists of 15 residues. DNA for the CDR3: TGTGCCAGCAGTTTATTAAACGCCTGGGGTGAAAAACTGTTTTTT. It yields the protein CASSLLNAWGEKLFF.

The count of this clonotype is one. The gene calls are TRBV20-1 and TRBJ1-5, with D perhaps matching TRBD1 (6 bases). Trimming shortened V by 3 bases and J by 3 bases, and 12 bases separated the two germline ends. The CDR3 runs to 14 residues. In germline, CDR1 is DFQATT, CDR2 SNEGSKA (reference sequence). The CDR3 is CSAREDRYNQPQHF. CDR3 in DNA: TGCAGTGCTAGGGAAGACAGGTACAATCAGCCCCAGCATTTT.

V and J are TRBV3-1 and TRBJ2-5; D may be TRBD1 (5 bases). V lost 0 bases to trimming and J lost 7 bases, with 6 bases between them. CDR3 length equals 12 residues. The germline gives CDR1 LGHDT, CDR2 YNNKEL (reference sequence). CDR3 amino acids: CASSQDRGTQYF. In DNA form, the CDR3 reads TGTGCCAGCAGCCAAGATAGGGGGACCCAGTACTTC.

The V and J genes are TRBV29-1 and TRBJ1-2; the D is unclear. The CDR3 is 11 residues long. V was cut by 4 bases and J by 6 bases, with 9 bases left in between. Germline V CDR1 and CDR2: SQVTM, ANQGSEA. The CDR3 DNA sequence: TGCAGCGTTGGTGAGGGAAATGGCTACACCTTC. This sequence encodes CSVGEGNGYTF.

J is TRBJ1-2 and V is TRBV5-1; 8 bases align to TRBD1. Looked up from germline, CDR1 is SGHRS and CDR2 is YFSETQ. This CDR3 region has 13 residues. Trimming removed 7 bases from V and 8 bases from J; junction bases left unmatched: 10. CDR3 protein: CASGSTGARGYTF. The CDR3 nucleotides are TGCGCCAGCGGATCGACAGGGGCAAGGGGCTACACCTTC.

The rearrangement joins TRBV29-1 to TRBJ1-5; D not certain. The germline CDR1 and CDR2 sequences are SQVTM and ANQGSEA. V was shortened by 6 bases and J by 2 bases, with 14 bases between the two germline ends. The CDR3 totals 14 residues. The CDR3 region has the DNA TGCAGCGTACGCTTACAAGAGGGCAATCAGCCCCAGCATTTT. It translates to CSVRLQEGNQPQHF.

This chain joins TRBV6-5 and TRBJ1-6; no clear D gene. Trimming pared 6 bases from V and 7 bases from J, leaving 7 bases between. This CDR3 has 12 residues. CDR1 is MNHEY and CDR2 is SVGAGI in the germline V gene. The CDR3 loop reads CASSQSNSPLHF. The CDR3 DNA follows: TGTGCCAGCAGCCAATCAAATTCACCCCTCCACTTT.

V gene TRBV3-1 combines with J gene TRBJ2-2; a weak D match, TRBD2 (6 bases). CDR3 length: 16 amino acids. The V gene's germline CDR1 is LGHDT and CDR2 YNNKEL (reference sequence). Trimming removed 0 bases at V and 6 bases at J, with 14 bases between. Here the CDR3 DNA reads TGTGCCAGCAGCCAAGATTTGGGACTCTTGGCCGGGGAGCTGTTTTTT. It encodes CASSQDLGLLAGELFF.

V and J are TRBV6-6 and TRBJ2-7, with 7 bases identical to TRBD1. The CDR3 is made up of 13 amino acids. Germline values: CDR1 MNHNY, CDR2 SVGAGI (reference sequence). The CDR3 is CEGVQGRPYEQYF. The CDR3 DNA sequence: TGTGAGGGAGTACAGGGGCGCCCTTACGAGCAGTACTTC.

This clonotype was detected only once. The chain has TRBV7-2 and TRBJ2-5; 7 bases align to TRBD1. CDR3 size: 15 residues. With 2 bases clipped from V and 5 bases from J, the junction kept 8 bases outside the gene matches. Per the germline V gene, CDR1 is SGHTA and CDR2 is FQGNSA. Written as DNA, the CDR3 is TGTGCCAGCAGCTTATTTCAGGGGGTCGGCGAGACCCAGTACTTC. Translated: CASSLFQGVGETQYF.

The V gene is TRBV12-3 or TRBV12-4, the J gene TRBJ2-5, with D perhaps TRBD2 (6 bases). This CDR3 is 13 amino acids long. Trimming shortened V by 4 bases and J by 1 base, and 7 bases separated the two germline ends. In DNA form, the CDR3 reads TGTGCCAGCAGTTGGGACTTCCAAGAGACCCAGTACTTC. Residues: CASSWDFQETQYF.

The gene calls are TRBV29-1 and TRBJ2-5, with D unresolved. V lost 7 bases, J lost 2 bases, and 14 bases lay in between. The CDR3 extends over 13 amino acids. Germline V gives CDR1 SQVTM, CDR2 ANQGSEA. CDR3: CSAIPGTQETQYF. CDR3 nucleotides: TGCAGCGCCATACCAGGCACTCAAGAGACCCAGTACTTC. Complete variable domain (other parts from reference TRBV29-1 and TRBJ2-5): SAVISQKPSRDICQRGTSLTIQCQVDSQVTMMFWYRQQPGQSLTLIATANQGSEATYESGFVIDKFPISRPNLTFSTLTVSNMSPEDSSIYLCSAIPGTQETQYFGPGTRLLVL.

The chain links TRBV3-1 to TRBJ1-4; unclear D gene. V gave up 4 bases and J gave up 5 bases, with 2 bases separating them. Germline V gives CDR1 LGHDT, CDR2 YNNKEL (reference sequence). The CDR3 covers 11 residues. The CDR3 DNA follows: TGTGCCAGCAGCCGAAATGAAAAACTGTTTTTT. It translates to CASSRNEKLFF. The variable domain in full, with the rest retrieved from reference TRBV3-1 and TRBJ1-4, is DTAVSQTPKYLVTQMGNDKSIKCEQNLGHDTMYWYKQDSKKFLKIMFSYNNKELIINETVPNRFSPKSPDKAHLNLHINSLELGDSAVYFCASSRNEKLFFGSGTQLSVL.

The gene calls are TRBV19 and TRBJ1-2, with 9 bases that match TRBD1. CDR3 length: 15 amino acids. V shed 3 bases, J shed 4 bases, and the junction held 6 bases outside the gene matches. CDR1 and CDR2 (germline): LNHDA, SQIVND (reference sequence). DNA of the CDR3: TGTGCCAGTAGTATCGCGGACAGGGGAGGCTATGGCTACACCTTC. It yields the protein CASSIADRGGYGYTF.

V gene TRBV10-3 combines with J gene TRBJ1-2; D is perhaps TRBD1 (5 bases). The V and J ends lost 0 bases and 6 bases respectively, with 5 bases between them. Germline V lookup: CDR1 ENHRY, CDR2 SYGVKD. The CDR3 sequence is 12 residues long. CDR3: CAISESGDGYTF. The CDR3 coding sequence is TGTGCCATCAGTGAGTCAGGGGATGGCTACACCTTC.

J is TRBJ2-2 and V is TRBV2; 7 bases map to TRBD2. Trimming took 8 bases from V and 5 from J; bases not matched to a gene: 8. The CDR3 runs to 14 residues. CDR1 is SNHLY, CDR2 FYNNEI, per germline. CDR3 DNA sequence: TGTGCCAGCCAACAGACTAGCCCAACCGGGGAGCTGTTTTTT. It specifies CASQQTSPTGELFF. The whole variable domain, remainder taken from reference TRBV2 and TRBJ2-2, is EPEVTQTPSHQVTQMGQEVILRCVPISNHLYFYWYRQILGQKVEFLVSFYNNEISEKSEIFDDQFSVERPDGSNFTLKIRSTKLEDSAMYFCASQQTSPTGELFFGEGSRLTVL.

V usage is TRBV20-1 and J usage is TRBJ1-1; TRBD1 agrees at 8 bases. This CDR3 is built from 14 residues. Per the germline V gene, CDR1 is DFQATT and CDR2 is SNEGSKA (reference sequence). V lost 1 base, J lost 3 bases, and 4 bases stayed unmatched. CDR3 sequence reads: CSARGAGGYTEAFF. CDR3 DNA: TGCAGTGCTAGAGGAGCAGGGGGCTACACTGAAGCTTTCTTT.

The rearrangement links TRBV29-1 to TRBJ1-2; no firm D call. There are 12 residues in the CDR3. Germline CDR1 reads SQVTM; CDR2 reads ANQGSEA. Trimming cost V 7 bases and J 1 base, with 10 bases left between them. CDR3 sequence (DNA): TGCAGCGGAGGACTCGGTAACTATGGCTACACCTTC. This sequence encodes CSGGLGNYGYTF.

The table lists this clonotype with a count of one. The J gene is TRBJ2-5, the V gene TRBV5-1; 9 nucleotides align to TRBD1. Trimming took 3 bases from V and 3 from J; bases not matched to a gene: 9. The CDR3 runs to 16 residues. Germline V gives CDR1 SGHRS, CDR2 YFSETQ. As DNA, the CDR3 is TGCGCCAGCAGCTCGCTATTGACAGGGGGGGAAGAGACCCAGTACTTC. Amino acid sequence: CASSSLLTGGEETQYF.

This chain uses TRBV5-1 with TRBJ2-6; no clear D. The germline V gene has CDR1 SGHRS and CDR2 YFSETQ. CDR3 length equals 15 residues. Trimming stripped 2 bases from V and 1 base from J, with 7 bases between. The CDR3 sequence is CASSFTRSGANVLTF. The DNA for the CDR3 is TGCGCCAGCAGCTTTACTCGGTCTGGGGCCAACGTCCTGACTTTC.

The V call is TRBV7-8, the J call TRBJ2-3; TRBD1 might be the D (6 bases). Germline assignment: CDR1 SGHVS and CDR2 FQNEAQ. The CDR3 runs 15 residues. Trimming left V 5 bases short and J 1 base short, with 13 bases between. The CDR3 sequence is CASSVPGHRTDTQYF. CDR3 DNA: TGTGCCAGCAGCGTGCCGGGACATCGCACAGATACGCAGTATTTT.

The chain carries TRBV6-1 and TRBJ2-7; TRBD1 matches at 9 bases. The length of the CDR3 is 13 residues. The V and J ends lost 7 bases and 5 bases, in that order; junction bases with no gene match: 6. The germline CDR1 and CDR2 sequences are MNHNS and SASEGT. CDR3 amino acids: CASITDRGHEQYF. The CDR3, as DNA: TGTGCCAGCATTACGGACAGGGGACACGAGCAGTACTTC.

The rearrangement uses TRBV12-3 or TRBV12-4 and TRBJ2-5; D is unclear. The CDR3 length is 14 residues. Trimming pared 6 bases from V and 0 bases from J, leaving 11 bases between. For the CDR3, the DNA is TGTGCCAGCAGCTTTTCTCACAACCAAGAGACCCAGTACTTC. This encodes CASSFSHNQETQYF.

The chain combines TRBV5-1 with TRBJ2-1, with D maybe TRBD1 (6 bases). CDR1 and CDR2 from the germline V gene are SGHRS and YFSETQ. The CDR3 is 13 amino acids. V lost 4 bases to trimming and J lost 8 bases, with 13 bases between them. The CDR3, as DNA: TGCGCCAGCAGCCGACAGGCTTCGGATGAGCAGTTCTTC. Translating gives CASSRQASDEQFF.

The DNA for the CDR3 is TGCAGTGCTAGCCCCACACCGAACACTGAAGCTTTCTTT. Protein: CSASPTPNTEAFF. The chain is built from TRBV20-1 and TRBJ1-1, with no clear D. Germline CDR1 DFQATT, CDR2 SNEGSKA (reference sequence). Trimming pared 3 bases from V and 1 base from J, leaving 9 bases between. The CDR3 has 13 residues.

The chain uses TRBV3-1 and TRBJ2-3; TRBD2 matches 8 bases. Germline assignment: CDR1 LGHDT and CDR2 YNNKEL (reference sequence). This CDR3 spans 17 amino acids. The ends lost 0 bases at V and 3 bases at J; junction bases unmatched: 8. This chain's CDR3 is CASSQEIGGGGTDTQYF. CDR3 bases: TGTGCCAGCAGCCAAGAGATCGGGGGGGGCGGGACAGATACGCAGTATTTT.

This CDR3 reads CASSEWVGNQPQHF. In DNA form, the CDR3 reads TGTGCCAGCAGTGAATGGGTTGGCAATCAGCCCCAGCATTTT. The chain uses TRBV2 and TRBJ1-5, with D uncertain. The CDR3 runs 14 residues. The V and J ends lost 2 bases and 2 bases respectively, with 7 bases between them. Germline CDR1 SNHLY, CDR2 FYNNEI.

The chain links TRBV3-1 to TRBJ1-1, with D uncertain. V lost 4 bases and J lost 3, with 9 bases in between. CDR1 is LGHDT, CDR2 YNNKEL, per germline (reference sequence). The CDR3 is 13 amino acids. CDR3 DNA: TGTGCCAGCAGCCCCTTCGGGGACACTGAAGCTTTCTTT. Translating it yields CASSPFGDTEAFF.